A selection of T cell receptor beta chains follows, all from one sample in a study of cytomegalovirus exposure and HLA in healthy donors. The method was immunoSEQ multiplex PCR; TCRdb's version includes in-frame clones alone and lacks a portion of them. Of roughly 150,000 clones listed, around 75% are singletons. The sample comprised PBMCs. These receptors originate from a man between 18 and 29 years old in good health and CMV-seropositive. The CDR3 runs from the conserved cysteine through the conserved F or W. The D gene is left open where the match is weak. Size values are once, few and many counts, or a class for expanded clones, and some rows have none.

cdr3_nt cdr3_aa d_call v_call clone_size j_call
TGCGCCAGCAGCTTGACAGGGGAAGCTTTCTTT CASSLTGEAFF NA TRBV5-1 few TRBJ1-1
TGTGCCAGCAGTAGGCCGGGTCCCAATGAGCAGTTCTTC CASSRPGPNEQFF NA TRBV25-1 NA TRBJ2-1
TGTGCCAGTGGAGATATGATCCAAGAGACCCAGTACTTC CASGDMIQETQYF NA TRBV19 NA TRBJ2-5
TGCGCCAGCAGCCTAGCGGGGGACTACAATGAGCAGTTCTTC CASSLAGDYNEQFF TRBD2 TRBV4-1 NA TRBJ2-1
TGTGCCAGCAGTTTATTAGCGGGAGCATCTGGAAACACCATATATTTT CASSLLAGASGNTIYF NA TRBV28 NA TRBJ1-3
TGTGCCACCAGGACTAGCGGGAGTTCCTACAATGAGCAGTTCTTC CATRTSGSSYNEQFF TRBD2 TRBV15 NA TRBJ2-1
TGCGCCACCAGAGGATTCGGAGACAATGAGCAGTTCTTC CATRGFGDNEQFF NA TRBV10-2 once TRBJ2-1
TGTGCCAGCAGCTCTACCCTGATTGGACTAGCGGGAGACACCGGGGAGCTGTTTTTT CASSSTLIGLAGDTGELFF TRBD2 TRBV5-6 few TRBJ2-2
TGTGCCAGCAGTTACCAGGGAAGTTCACCCCTCCACTTT CASSYQGSSPLHF NA TRBV6-5 medium-sized TRBJ1-6
TGTGCCACGAGGGCGGACAGGAACTATGGCTACACCTTC CATRADRNYGYTF TRBD1 TRBV2 once TRBJ1-2
TGTGCCAGCGCCCTAGCGGGGTTCTACGAGCAGTACTTC CASALAGFYEQYF TRBD2 TRBV25-1 NA TRBJ2-7
TGTTCCAGCAGCTACAGACAGGGTTCGAACACTGAAGCTTTCTTT CSSSYRQGSNTEAFF TRBD1 TRBV7-9 few TRBJ1-1